This T cell receptor (beta chain) stems from a study of T cell responses to AZD1222 COVID-19 vaccine. Notes on the study in general: Repertoires were obtained only post-peak T cell response. The donor cohort was predominantly white British with a female majority, and clonal diversity may have been underestimated.

Assay: immunoSEQ multiplex PCR; the TCRdb copy retains only in-frame clones and omits some. The table includes over 85,000 clones, approximately 91% detected once. Analyses pooled second doses at about 4 or about 12 weeks. In regard to this clone: Antigen: not known.

Per germline, CDR1 MNHEY and CDR2 SVGAGI. Trimming removed 0 bases at V and 1 base at J, with 7 bases between. The CDR3 is 15 amino acids. The sample in question was peripheral blood, obtained 28 days after the second AZD1222 dose. The receptor was derived from an adult who received the AZD1222 COVID-19 vaccine. The chain couples TRBV6-5 to TRBJ1-5, with D unresolved. CDR3 protein: CASSYSPRSNQPQHF. In DNA form, the CDR3 reads TGTGCCAGCAGTTACTCCCCGAGGAGCAATCAGCCCCAGCATTTT.